This T cell receptor (beta chain) was identified during a study of cytomegalovirus exposure and HLA in healthy donors. The study, taken as a whole, reports: Most sequenced TCRs were rare (though some public TCRs occurred in many donors). CMV serostatus was the only recorded immune exposure for donors.

As regards this clone: Its target is unknown.

The donors were healthy bone marrow donors. The CDR3 covers 14 residues. Germline V lookup: CDR1 SNHLY, CDR2 FYNNEI. V lost 3 bases and J lost 3, with 10 bases in between. Amplification used 60 Vbeta primers and 13 Jbeta primers. Clones were read by immunoSEQ multiplex PCR, and TCRdb kept only the in-frame ones, dropping some. The repertoire includes 110,000 to 150,000 clones, 70% of them detected once, and under 2.5% sits in the top ten. The chain uses TRBV2 and TRBJ2-3; D is undetermined. Input material: PBMCs. This clonotype was obtained from a woman aged 60-75 years in good health and CMV-seropositive. DNA for the CDR3: TGTGCCAGCAGTGACTCGTCTAAGACAGATACGCAGTATTTT. Translated, it gives CASSDSSKTDTQYF.